These T cell receptor beta chains were read from a single sample in a study of blood T cell repertoires in COVID-19. Some clones are missing from TCRdb's copy, which holds only in-frame ones; the method was immunoSEQ multiplex PCR. The table has a few hundred thousand clones, 70% to 90% seen once. The sequencing input was peripheral blood. These receptors came from a young man with active or convalescent COVID-19. CDR3s include the opening cysteine and the closing phenylalanine or tryptophan. The D gene is left open where the match is weak. For some rows the clone size is stated as once, few or many, or as a class when expanded; others skip it.

v_call	clone_size	j_call	d_call	cdr3_length	cdr3_aa	cdr3_nt
TRBV5-5	once	TRBJ2-5	NA	16	CASSWTLAGAGETQYF	TGTGCCAGCAGCTGGACATTGGCGGGGGCAGGAGAGACCCAGTACTTC
TRBV9	NA	TRBJ2-5	TRBD2	17	CASSVEGAGGPGETQYF	TGTGCCAGCAGCGTAGAGGGAGCGGGGGGGCCCGGTGAGACCCAGTACTTC
TRBV30	NA	TRBJ1-6	NA	11	CAWSEGGPLHF	TGTGCCTGGAGCGAGGGGGGGCCCCTCCACTTT
TRBV19	NA	TRBJ2-1	NA	14	CASRSIAASDEQFF	TGTGCCAGTAGAAGCATTGCGGCCTCTGATGAGCAGTTCTTC
TRBV9	NA	TRBJ2-2	TRBD2	19	CASSPPTGRLAGLAGELFF	TGTGCCAGCAGCCCACCGACGGGGAGACTAGCGGGGTTGGCCGGGGAGCTGTTTTTT
TRBV7-8	few	TRBJ2-5	TRBD2	16	CASSLVAGFGQETQYF	TGTGCCAGCAGCTTAGTAGCGGGTTTTGGGCAAGAGACCCAGTACTTC
TRBV5-8	NA	TRBJ1-1	NA	14	CASSHLVSNTEAFF	TGTGCCAGCAGCCACCTAGTCAGTAACACTGAAGCTTTCTTT
TRBV5-1	NA	TRBJ2-6	TRBD1	16	CASREGQGPGANVLTF	TGCGCCAGCAGGGAGGGACAGGGCCCTGGGGCCAACGTCCTGACTTTC
TRBV15	few	TRBJ2-7	TRBD2	18	CATSRDRAGGPLTYEQYF	TGTGCCACCAGCAGAGATCGTGCGGGAGGACCGCTGACCTACGAGCAGTACTTC
TRBV9	once	TRBJ1-1	TRBD1	14	CASSVRGQETEAFF	TGTGCCAGCAGCGTCAGGGGGCAGGAAACTGAAGCTTTCTTT
TRBV10-2	NA	TRBJ2-7	NA	12	CASSESRGEQYF	TGCGCCAGCAGTGAGTCGAGGGGGGAGCAGTACTTC
TRBV10-1	NA	TRBJ1-2	TRBD1	14	CARPQGQGAHGYTF	TGCGCCCGCCCTCAAGGGCAGGGGGCCCATGGCTACACCTTC
TRBV27	NA	TRBJ2-1	NA	15	CASSLGRALYNEQFF	TGTGCCAGCAGTTTAGGGCGGGCCCTCTACAATGAGCAGTTCTTC
TRBV19	few	TRBJ1-3	NA	14	CASGGQMSGNTIYF	TGTGCCAGCGGAGGACAGATGTCTGGAAACACCATATATTTT
TRBV3-1/TRBV3-2	NA	TRBJ2-6	NA	16	CASSQARGSGANVLTF	TGTGCCAGCAGCCAAGCCAGGGGTTCTGGGGCCAACGTCCTGACTTTC
TRBV5-6	NA	TRBJ1-5	NA	14	CASKVGARNQPQHF	TGTGCCAGCAAGGTTGGGGCACGAAATCAGCCCCAGCATTTT
TRBV7-8	NA	TRBJ2-7	NA	14	CASSLVRGAYEQYF	TGTGCCAGCAGCTTAGTTAGGGGTGCCTACGAGCAGTACTTC
TRBV5-1	NA	TRBJ2-1	TRBD2	18	CASSLYGGGALGDNEQFF	TGCGCCAGCAGCTTGTATGGCGGGGGGGCCCTAGGCGACAATGAGCAGTTCTTC
TRBV7-2	NA	TRBJ1-2	NA	15	CASSLASGGDYGYTF	TGTGCCAGCAGCTTAGCCTCGGGGGGCGACTATGGCTACACCTTC
TRBV7-9	NA	TRBJ2-7	NA	13	CASSLGQTFAQYF	TGTGCCAGCAGCTTAGGACAGACCTTTGCGCAGTACTTC
TRBV18	NA	TRBJ1-5	TRBD1	15	CASSPLGTGNNPQHF	TGTGCCAGCTCACCACTCGGGACAGGTAATAATCCCCAGCATTTT
TRBV5-4	NA	TRBJ1-2	NA	16	CASSPPGHGANYGYTF	TGTGCCAGCAGCCCCCCCGGTCATGGAGCTAACTATGGCTACACCTTC
TRBV7-9	once	TRBJ2-7	NA	14	CASSFAGAGYEQYF	TGTGCCAGCAGTTTTGCGGGGGCCGGCTACGAGCAGTACTTC
TRBV19	few	TRBJ1-5	NA	15	CASSIDGPGNQPQHF	TGTGCCAGTAGTATAGATGGGCCAGGGAATCAGCCCCAGCATTTT
TRBV12-3/TRBV12-4	NA	TRBJ1-2	TRBD1	13	CASSYGQASGYTF	TGTGCCAGCAGCTATGGACAGGCCAGTGGCTACACCTTC
TRBV7-2	NA	TRBJ2-1	NA	15	CASSLAPTGYNEQFF	TGTGCCAGCAGCTTAGCCCCGACAGGCTACAATGAGCAGTTCTTC
TRBV7-9	NA	TRBJ1-5	TRBD1	19	CASSLSGTGGIASNQPQHF	TGTGCCAGCAGCTTATCAGGGACAGGGGGCATTGCTAGCAATCAGCCCCAGCATTTT
TRBV10-3	NA	TRBJ1-5	NA	14	CATWQGYSNQPQHF	TGTGCCACATGGCAGGGTTATAGCAATCAGCCCCAGCATTTT
TRBV10-3	NA	TRBJ1-6	NA	14	CATRGATLNSPLHF	TGTGCCACCAGGGGAGCGACTCTTAATTCACCCCTCCACTTT
TRBV7-3	NA	TRBJ2-1	TRBD2	15	CASSLIGGGNNEQFF	TGTGCCAGCAGCTTAATTGGGGGAGGGAACAATGAGCAGTTCTTC